This TCR beta chain emerged from a study of T-cell reconstitution after alpha-beta-depleted transplantation in children. The V and J ends lost 2 bases and 5 bases respectively, with 15 bases between them. Looked up from germline, CDR1 is SGHVS and CDR2 is FNYEAQ. The CDR3 length is 15 residues. Regarding the study as a whole: From surviving recipient T cells and thymic progenitors came the high day-60 TCRbeta diversity observed in some patients. Reported findings indicate that, about two months after transplant, alpha-beta T cells came from several hundred expanded clones, which were derived from non-depleted graft cells.

Unique molecular identifiers were incorporated during preparation of the TCRbeta library. Each CDR3 protein gets one entry after TCRdb re-called the PCR reads with MiXCR. Here the sample spans 130,000 to 150,000 distinct CDR3 sequences, 8% to 10% being singletons. This clonotype was recorded a few times. Its target is unknown. The sample was PBMCs, mostly from graft donor cells, taken 180 days after TCRalphabeta/CD19-depleted stem cell transplant. The chain is built from TRBV7-6 and TRBJ2-5; tentatively, D is TRBD1 (6 bases). The clonotype comes from a female patient between 2 and 15 years old who had a stem cell transplant for congenital amegakaryocytic thrombocytopenia, so the T cells may come from the graft donor. CDR3: CASSLPWQGRETQYF. CDR3 DNA sequence: TGTGCCAGCAGCTTACCTTGGCAGGGGCGGGAGACCCAGTACTTC.